This is a list of T cell receptor beta chains from one sample in a study of T-cell reconstitution after alpha-beta-depleted transplantation in children. TCRdb ran MiXCR on the PCR reads and lists one entry per CDR3 protein. The repertoire holds about 120,000 distinct CDR3 sequences, with 10% as singletons. The sample was PBMCs, taken before TCRalphabeta/CD19-depleted stem cell transplant. The receptors come from a boy aged 2-9 years with acute lymphoblastic leukemia, due to receive a stem cell transplant. The CDR3 runs from the conserved cysteine through the conserved F or W.

j_call v_call cdr3_aa
TRBJ2-1 TRBV24-1 CATSDLRDGEQFF
TRBJ2-3 TRBV5-1 CASSLEDRDPQYF
TRBJ2-1 TRBV7-9 CASSPSEYNEQFF
TRBJ2-2 TRBV4-1 CASSPRLAGYRSNTGELFF
TRBJ1-2 TRBV29-1 CSVASGQGGYGYTF
TRBJ1-6 TRBV7-9 CASSYGTGLYGSPLHF
TRBJ1-2 TRBV7-6 CASSRGPGTGYGYTF
TRBJ2-1 TRBV7-9 CASSPTPATIYEQFF
TRBJ1-1 TRBV20-1 CSAEGQQHTEAFF
TRBJ2-1 TRBV12-3/TRBV12-4 CASSLRGEQFF
TRBJ1-1 TRBV2 CTCSPNSGTGTMNTEAFF
TRBJ1-2 TRBV12-3/TRBV12-4 CASSLQGVSYGYTF
TRBJ2-3 TRBV5-1 CASSRGLAGLTDTQYF
TRBJ2-1 TRBV12-3/TRBV12-4 CASSFYGLDKTYNEQFF
TRBJ2-2 TRBV5-1 CASSSRDSYTGELFF
TRBJ2-7 TRBV6-6 CASSYEGVSEQYF
TRBJ2-1 TRBV7-6 CASSPYPPTSGARGNEQFF
TRBJ2-7 TRBV5-1 CASSLPGQQFYEQYF
TRBJ2-2 TRBV3-1 CASVQATGELFF
TRBJ2-5 TRBV28 CASAPGGPGETQYF
TRBJ1-5 TRBV20-1 CSARLQGRGGNQPQHF
TRBJ2-1 TRBV12-3/TRBV12-4 CASSLGQGEYNEQFF
TRBJ2-5 TRBV29-1 CSVEGAPSGIYQTQYF
TRBJ1-1 TRBV6-5 CASSSYRGPEAFF
TRBJ1-1 TRBV6-5 CASSPPGQNKAFF
TRBJ2-5 TRBV5-1 CASSSLGGGQAKAQETQYF
TRBJ2-2 TRBV5-1 CASSIPGPTGELFF
TRBJ2-6 TRBV2 CATRGVSGANVLTF
TRBJ2-4 TRBV29-1 CSVVLSGTGAKNIQYF
TRBJ2-6 TRBV6-1 CASSTPGGAGANVLTF
TRBJ2-3 TRBV7-9 CASSESFASDTQYF
TRBJ1-2 TRBV29-1 CSVETRQHGYTF
TRBJ1-1 TRBV5-1 CASSHIQGGTEAFF
TRBJ2-3 TRBV3-1 CASSHRGGGDTQYF
TRBJ2-2 TRBV12-3/TRBV12-4 CASSLASGRIYTGELFF
TRBJ2-7 TRBV12-3/TRBV12-4 CASSLDGRVANPYEQYF
TRBJ1-5 TRBV15 CATSRDRGRGPHQPQHF
TRBJ1-1 TRBV7-9 CASSLLQQNTEAFF
TRBJ2-7 TRBV11-2 CASSLVGTSGSNLGEQYF
TRBJ2-1 TRBV5-1 CASSLQTSGNNEQFF
TRBJ1-1 TRBV15 CATSRDLAGNTEAFF
TRBJ2-2 TRBV4-2 CASRDRDSPPDLNTGELFF
TRBJ2-6 TRBV19 CASSIPGQGASGANVLTF
TRBJ2-1 TRBV19 CASSMGYNSYNEQFF
TRBJ2-1 TRBV9 CASSYLAEASEQFF
TRBJ2-2 TRBV11-2 CASSLGTSGTTGELFF
TRBJ2-2 TRBV7-7 CASRTRTGELFF
TRBJ1-2 TRBV28 CASSLLDMDGYTF
TRBJ2-3 TRBV10-3 CATGGLAGPTDTQYF
TRBJ2-7 TRBV27 CASSLGTSGSLSEQYF
TRBJ2-5 TRBV5-1 CASSFLAGLKPEIRETQYF
TRBJ2-3 TRBV28 CASSFGPTDTQYF
TRBJ2-5 TRBV20-1 CSAEPGLVAETQYF
TRBJ2-7 TRBV6-4 CASSILAGPSYEQYF
TRBJ2-7 TRBV28 CASRMGGGTSYEQYF
TRBJ1-1 TRBV20-1 CSASFGGLDTEAFF
TRBJ2-3 TRBV9 CASSVGASTDTQYF
TRBJ1-2 TRBV24-1 CATSVQPLPGQYYYGYTF
TRBJ2-1 TRBV18 CASSPGGSASYNEQFF